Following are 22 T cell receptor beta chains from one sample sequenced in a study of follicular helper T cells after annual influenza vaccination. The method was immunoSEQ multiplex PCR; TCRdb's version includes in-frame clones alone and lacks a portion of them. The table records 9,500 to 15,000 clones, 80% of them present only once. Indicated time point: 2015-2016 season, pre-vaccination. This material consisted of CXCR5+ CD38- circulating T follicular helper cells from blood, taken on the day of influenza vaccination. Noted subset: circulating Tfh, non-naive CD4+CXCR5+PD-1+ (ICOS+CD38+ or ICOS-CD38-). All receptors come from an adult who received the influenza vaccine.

In DNA form, the CDR3 reads TGTGCCAGCAGTTTACCTAGGTTTCTCACTGAAGCTTTCTTT. It yields the protein CASSLPRFLTEAFF. This chain links TRBV28 with TRBJ1-1, with no clear D. CDR3 size: 14 residues. V lost 2 bases and J 4 bases, leaving 11 bases between the germline ends. The germline gives CDR1 MDHEN, CDR2 SYDVKM.

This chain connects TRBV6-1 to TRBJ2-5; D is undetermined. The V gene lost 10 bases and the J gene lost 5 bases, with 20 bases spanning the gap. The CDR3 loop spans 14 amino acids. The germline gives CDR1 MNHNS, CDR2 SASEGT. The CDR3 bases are TGTGCCACCACACAAGGAGCCGGGTTGGAGACCCAGTACTTC. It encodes CATTQGAGLETQYF.

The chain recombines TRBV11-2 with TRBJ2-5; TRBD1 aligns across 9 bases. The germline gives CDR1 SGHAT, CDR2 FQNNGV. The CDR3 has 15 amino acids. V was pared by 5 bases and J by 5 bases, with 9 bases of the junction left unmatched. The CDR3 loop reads CASSQITGGWETQYF. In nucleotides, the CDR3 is TGTGCCAGCAGCCAAATAACAGGGGGCTGGGAGACCCAGTACTTC.

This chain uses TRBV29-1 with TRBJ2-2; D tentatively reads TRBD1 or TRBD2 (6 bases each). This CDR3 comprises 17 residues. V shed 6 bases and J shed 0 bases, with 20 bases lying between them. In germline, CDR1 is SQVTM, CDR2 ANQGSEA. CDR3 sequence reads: CSVGTPQGTPNTGELFF. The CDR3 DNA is TGCAGCGTGGGGACTCCCCAGGGGACACCGAACACCGGGGAGCTGTTTTTT.

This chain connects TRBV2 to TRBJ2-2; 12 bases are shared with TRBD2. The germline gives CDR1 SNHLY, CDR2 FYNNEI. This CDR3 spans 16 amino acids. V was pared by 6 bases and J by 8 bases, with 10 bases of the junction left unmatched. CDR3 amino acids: CASSGALAGGPGELFF. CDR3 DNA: TGTGCCAGCAGCGGGGCCCTAGCGGGGGGGCCTGGGGAGCTGTTTTTT.

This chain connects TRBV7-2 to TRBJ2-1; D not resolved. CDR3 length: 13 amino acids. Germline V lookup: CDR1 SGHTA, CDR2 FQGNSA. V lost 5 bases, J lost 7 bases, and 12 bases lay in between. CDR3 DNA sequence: TGTGCCAGCAGCCTGAATGTTGTAAATGAGCAGTTCTTC. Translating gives CASSLNVVNEQFF.

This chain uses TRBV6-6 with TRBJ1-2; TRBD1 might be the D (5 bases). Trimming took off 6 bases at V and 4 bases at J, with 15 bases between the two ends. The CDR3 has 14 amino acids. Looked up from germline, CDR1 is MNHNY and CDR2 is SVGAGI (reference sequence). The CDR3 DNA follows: TGTGCCAGCAGACAAATACGGGGGATCTATGGCTACACCTTC. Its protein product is CASRQIRGIYGYTF.

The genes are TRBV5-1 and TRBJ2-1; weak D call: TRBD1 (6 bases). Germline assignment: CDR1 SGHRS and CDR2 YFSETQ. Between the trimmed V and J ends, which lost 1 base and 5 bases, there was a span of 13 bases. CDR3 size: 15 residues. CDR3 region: CASSLTGGPHNEQFF. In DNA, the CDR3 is TGCGCCAGCAGCTTGACTGGGGGCCCCCACAATGAGCAGTTCTTC.

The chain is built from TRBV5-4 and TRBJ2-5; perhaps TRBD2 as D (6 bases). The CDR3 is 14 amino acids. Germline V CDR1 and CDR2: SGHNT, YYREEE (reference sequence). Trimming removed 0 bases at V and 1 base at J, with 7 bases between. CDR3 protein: CASSLAGSQETQYF. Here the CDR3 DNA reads TGTGCCAGCAGCTTGGCCGGGAGCCAAGAGACCCAGTACTTC. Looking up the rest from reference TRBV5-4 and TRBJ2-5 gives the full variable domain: ETGVTQSPTHLIKTRGQQVTLRCSSQSGHNTVSWYQQALGQGPQFIFQYYREEENGRGNFPPRFSGLQFPNYSSELNVNALELDDSALYLCASSLAGSQETQYFGPGTRLLVL.

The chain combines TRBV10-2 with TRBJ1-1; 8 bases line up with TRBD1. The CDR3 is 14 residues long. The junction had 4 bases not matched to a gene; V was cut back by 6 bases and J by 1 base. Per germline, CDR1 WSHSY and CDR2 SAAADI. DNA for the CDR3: TGCGCCAGCAGCGGACAGGGATGGAACACTGAAGCTTTCTTT. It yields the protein CASSGQGWNTEAFF.

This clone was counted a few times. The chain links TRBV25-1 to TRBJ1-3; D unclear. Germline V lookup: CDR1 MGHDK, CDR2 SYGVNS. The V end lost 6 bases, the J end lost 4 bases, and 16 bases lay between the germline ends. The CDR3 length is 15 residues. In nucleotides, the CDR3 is TGTGCCAGCAGCGGCGCCCGCGGGCTCGGAAACACCATATATTTT. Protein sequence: CASSGARGLGNTIYF.

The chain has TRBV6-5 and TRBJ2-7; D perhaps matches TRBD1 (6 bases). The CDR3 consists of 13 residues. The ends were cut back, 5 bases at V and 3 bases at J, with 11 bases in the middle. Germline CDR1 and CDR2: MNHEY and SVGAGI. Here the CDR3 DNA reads TGTGCCAGCAGTAGGGGGACCCGCTACGAGCAGTACTTC. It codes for CASSRGTRYEQYF.

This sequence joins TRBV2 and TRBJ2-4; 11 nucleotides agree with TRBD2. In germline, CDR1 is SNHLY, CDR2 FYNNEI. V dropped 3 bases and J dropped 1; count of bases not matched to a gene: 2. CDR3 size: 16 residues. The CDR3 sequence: CASSDSGGAAKNIQYF. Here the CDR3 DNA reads TGTGCCAGCAGTGATAGCGGGGGGGCCGCCAAAAACATTCAGTACTTC.

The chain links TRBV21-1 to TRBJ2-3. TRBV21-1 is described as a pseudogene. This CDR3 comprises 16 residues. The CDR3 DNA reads TGTGCCAGCAGCAAAAATAGGTCGCAAAACACAGATACGCAGTATTTT. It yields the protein CASSKNRSQNTDTQYF.

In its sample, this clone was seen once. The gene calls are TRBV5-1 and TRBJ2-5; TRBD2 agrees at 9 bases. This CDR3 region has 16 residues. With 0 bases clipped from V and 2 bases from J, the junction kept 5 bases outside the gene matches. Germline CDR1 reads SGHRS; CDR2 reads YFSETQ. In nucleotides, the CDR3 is TGCGCCAGCAGCTTGGTGGCTAGCGGGAAACAAGAGACCCAGTACTTC. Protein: CASSLVASGKQETQYF.

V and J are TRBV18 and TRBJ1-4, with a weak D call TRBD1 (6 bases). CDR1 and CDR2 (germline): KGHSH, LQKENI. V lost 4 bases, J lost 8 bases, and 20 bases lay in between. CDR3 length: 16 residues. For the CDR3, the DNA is TGTGCCAGCTCACTAACAGGAAGGGGGATTGGCGAAAAACTGTTTTTT. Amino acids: CASSLTGRGIGEKLFF.

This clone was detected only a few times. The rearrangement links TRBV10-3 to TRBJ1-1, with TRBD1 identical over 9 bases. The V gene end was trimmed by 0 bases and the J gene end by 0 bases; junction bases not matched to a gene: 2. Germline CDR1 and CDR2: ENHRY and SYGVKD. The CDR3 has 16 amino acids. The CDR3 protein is CAISESTGGLNTEAFF. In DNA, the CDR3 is TGTGCCATCAGTGAGTCGACAGGGGGACTGAACACTGAAGCTTTCTTT.

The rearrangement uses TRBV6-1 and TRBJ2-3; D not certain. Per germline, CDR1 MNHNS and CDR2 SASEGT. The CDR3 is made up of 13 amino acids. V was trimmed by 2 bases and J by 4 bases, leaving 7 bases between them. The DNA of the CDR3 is TGTGCCAGCAGTGAATTGGTCGCAGATACGCAGTATTTT. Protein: CASSELVADTQYF.

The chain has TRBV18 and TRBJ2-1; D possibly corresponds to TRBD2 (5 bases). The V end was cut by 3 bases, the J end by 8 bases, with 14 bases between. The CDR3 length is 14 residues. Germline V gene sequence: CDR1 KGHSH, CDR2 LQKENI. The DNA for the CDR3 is TGTGCCAGCTCACCCGATCCGGGGTCGGATGAGCAGTTCTTC. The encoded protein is CASSPDPGSDEQFF.

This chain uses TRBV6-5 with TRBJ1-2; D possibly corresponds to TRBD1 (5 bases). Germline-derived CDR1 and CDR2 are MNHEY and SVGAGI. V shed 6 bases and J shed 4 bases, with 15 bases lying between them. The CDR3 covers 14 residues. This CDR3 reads CASRQIRGIYGYTF. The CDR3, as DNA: TGTGCCAGCAGACAAATACGGGGGATCTATGGCTACACCTTC.

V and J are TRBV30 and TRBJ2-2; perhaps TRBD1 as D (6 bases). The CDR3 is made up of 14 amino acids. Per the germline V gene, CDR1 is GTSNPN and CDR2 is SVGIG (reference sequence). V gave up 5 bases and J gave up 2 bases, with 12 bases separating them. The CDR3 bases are TGTGCCTGGGTCCGACAGGCTAACACCGGGGAGCTGTTTTTT. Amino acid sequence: CAWVRQANTGELFF.

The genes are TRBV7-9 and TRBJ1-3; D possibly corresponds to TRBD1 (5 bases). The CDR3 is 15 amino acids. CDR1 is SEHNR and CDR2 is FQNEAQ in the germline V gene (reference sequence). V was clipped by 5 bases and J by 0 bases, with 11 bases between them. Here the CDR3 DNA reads TGTGCCAGCAGCCTCGACAGAAGCTCTGGAAACACCATATATTTT. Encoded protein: CASSLDRSSGNTIYF.